This T cell receptor (beta chain) appears in the sequencing data of a study of blood T cell repertoires in COVID-19. Study overall: Nucleic acid was either cDNA or gDNA, and it came from T cells, B-cell-depleted T cells, or PBMCs.

Enrolled during active infection, Seattle patients were then followed longitudinally. In the authors' methods: By means of reference gene primer amplification, nucleated cell counts were estimated. The data were produced by immunoSEQ multiplex PCR, yet TCRdb's version contains in-frame clones alone and is incomplete. For V, J and clone size, that table is used; D and trimming come from the DNA. The sample shows under 200,000 clones, roughly 84% of them seen only once. This clone occurred once. The CDR3 runs 15 residues. V lost 4 bases, J lost 5 bases, and 9 bases stayed unmatched. Germline CDR1 and CDR2: SGHAT and FQDESV (reference sequence).

The receptor was isolated from a woman aged 55-69 years with COVID-19, enrolled during active disease. The rearrangement joins TRBV11-1 to TRBJ2-5; TRBD2 matches 8 bases. Sequencing was carried out using peripheral blood. The CDR3 region has the DNA TGTGCCAGCAGCTGGGGGGAGCGGGAGTCGGAGACCCAGTACTTC. It is translated as CASSWGERESETQYF.